These T cell receptor beta chains were read from a single sample in a study of blood T cell repertoires in COVID-19. The assay was immunoSEQ multiplex PCR, and TCRdb's table has in-frame clones only and misses some. Of about 57,000 clones listed, approximately 91% are singletons. Sequenced material: peripheral blood. Every receptor here comes from a man in his 60s with acute or convalescent COVID-19. CDR3s include the opening cysteine and the closing phenylalanine or tryptophan. Each record gives: V gene, CDR3 protein.

>TRBV6-1
CASSEPGQPQETQYF
>TRBV29-1
CSVAPGGGSQPQHF
>TRBV7-9
CASNPGTGGVETQYF
>TRBV2
CASGLAVYNEQFF
>TRBV19
CASSYLGRGSNEQFF
>TRBV6-2/TRBV6-3
CASSYSFGQGARSGELFF
>TRBV19
CASSTTGDSGNTIYF
>TRBV7-2
CASSSTTGNYGYTF
>TRBV24-1
CATSDIAGLEDTQYF
>TRBV20-1
CSASGLTYEQYF
>TRBV11-1
CASSRQGGSNQPQHF
>TRBV3-1/TRBV3-2
CASSQGISGIPYEQYF
>TRBV5-6
CASSAGTGNTDTQYF
>TRBV6-5
CASSYRQGHQPQHF
>TRBV5-1
CASGLPGQTNTGELFF
>TRBV4-2
CASSPELAGGGFGNEQFF
>TRBV18
CASSPPTGPYEQYF
>TRBV7-2
CASSVDRGNSPLHF
>TRBV19
CASSAQGAREKLFF
>TRBV6-2/TRBV6-3
CASSYTRETLGITDTQYF
>TRBV2
CASTYVAGTDTQYF
>TRBV2
CASSGTGVTEAFF
>TRBV28
CASALPVGQGASGELFF
>TRBV6-5
CATLEVYTEAFF
>TRBV5-5
CASSLERRTNYGYTF
>TRBV11-2
CASSYGTGDNYGYTF
>TRBV6-6
CASRNTGTQETQYF
>TRBV15
CATSSGTGFQPQHF
>TRBV29-1
CSVRRQGAGYKFF
>TRBV4-3
CASSQDPAGTSGSDTQYF
>TRBV6-1
CASSEHPADSPNQPQHF
>TRBV29-1
CSVESLNEQFF
>TRBV7-3
CASSLIGTDTQYF
>TRBV11-3
CASSLVVDEQYF
>TRBV19
CASTIGRTESRTEAFF
>TRBV4-2
CASSQDPAGTEGYGYTF
>TRBV12-3/TRBV12-4
CASSLSTGNTIYF
>TRBV9
CASSVRAEHNQPQHF
>TRBV5-6
CASSLAGTGERQPQHF
>TRBV7-2
CASSLASTGYSNQPQHF
>TRBV24-1
CATSDLTRGLNTGELFF
>TRBV27
CATSEGLNEQFF
>TRBV24-1
CATSDLDRGGYTF
>TRBV15
CATRGTDQPQHF
>TRBV7-9
CASSLDRGRNDGYTF
>TRBV28
CASRWTGGSNQPQHF
>TRBV4-1
CASSQDITGELFF
>TRBV5-5
CASSRGASSYEQYF
>TRBV14
CASSQDFRGEAFF
>TRBV9
CASSVGTGEGEQYF
>TRBV28
CASSLGGGRGYTF
>TRBV30
CAWTRTGEGYTF
>TRBV6-4
CASSGPGQGHTEAFF
>TRBV7-8
CASTGYSGGGNQPQHF
>TRBV30
CAWSLTEIRYGYTF
>TRBV7-2
CASSPRRGSDYGYTF
>TRBV7-3
CASSLSQGTTEAFF